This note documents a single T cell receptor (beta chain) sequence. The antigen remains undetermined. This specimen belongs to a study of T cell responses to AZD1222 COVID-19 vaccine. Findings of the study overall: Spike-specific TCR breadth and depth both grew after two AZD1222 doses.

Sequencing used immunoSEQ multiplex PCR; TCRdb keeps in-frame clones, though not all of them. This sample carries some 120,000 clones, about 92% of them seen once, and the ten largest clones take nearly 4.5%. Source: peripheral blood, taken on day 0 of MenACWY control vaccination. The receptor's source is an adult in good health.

The chain's CDR3 is CASRGQPNQPQHF. DNA for the CDR3: TGTGCCAGCAGGGGACAGCCTAATCAGCCCCAGCATTTT. This chain connects TRBV2 to TRBJ1-5, with 7 positions matching TRBD1. V was clipped by 6 bases and J by 4 bases; unmatched bases: 3. The CDR3 runs 13 residues. Germline CDR1 SNHLY, CDR2 FYNNEI.